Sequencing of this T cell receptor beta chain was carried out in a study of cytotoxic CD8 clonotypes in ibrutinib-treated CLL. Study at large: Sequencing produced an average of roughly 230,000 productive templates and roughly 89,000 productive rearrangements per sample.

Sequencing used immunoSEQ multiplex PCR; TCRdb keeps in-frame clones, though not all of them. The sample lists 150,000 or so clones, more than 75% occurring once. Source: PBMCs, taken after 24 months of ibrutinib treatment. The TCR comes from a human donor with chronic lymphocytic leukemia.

The DNA of the CDR3 is TGTGCCAGCAGCTCCCCCAGGGGGCAGGGTGGTGGCTACACCTTC. It is translated as CASSSPRGQGGGYTF. The rearrangement uses TRBV7-2 and TRBJ1-2; 8 positions agree with TRBD1. The J segment lost 7 bases and the V segment lost 4 bases, leaving 11 bases of the junction unmatched. The CDR3 sequence is 15 residues long. Looked up from germline, CDR1 is SGHTA and CDR2 is FQGNSA.